This T cell receptor beta chain was captured in a study of cytotoxic CD8 clonotypes in ibrutinib-treated CLL. Across the whole study: The group held more than 10 relapsed/refractory and 15 treatment-naive patients, with roughly 17 IGHV unmutated.

V was cut by 3 bases and J by 7 bases, with 9 bases left in between. This CDR3 contains 12 residues. Germline V CDR1 and CDR2: SGHNT, YENEEA. Only a few counts were recorded for this clone. Clones were read by immunoSEQ multiplex PCR, and TCRdb kept only the in-frame ones, dropping some. This table has approximately 100,000 clones, 70% to 80% appearing once. The chain links TRBV11-3 to TRBJ1-1; D unresolved. The source of this sequence is a human donor with chronic lymphocytic leukemia. The source was PBMCs, collected after 12 months of ibrutinib treatment. This chain's CDR3 is CASSFRVGEAFF. As DNA, the CDR3 is TGTGCCAGCAGCTTTAGGGTGGGTGAAGCTTTCTTT.